These 32 T cell receptor beta chains came from one sample sequenced in a study of shared clonotypes between healthy human individuals. Method: immunoSEQ multiplex PCR; TCRdb's copy keeps in-frame clones and lacks some. The data contain approximately 2.4 million clones, more than 90% of them singletons. The sequenced sample was naive CD4+ T cells sorted from blood. Documented subset: CD45RA+ positively selected. The source is a man in his late teens or twenties in good health.

The chain combines TRBV14 with TRBJ1-1; no definite D call. The length of the CDR3 is 13 residues. CDR1 and CDR2 (germline): SGHDN, FVKESK. Trimming pared 4 bases from V and 8 bases from J, leaving 14 bases between. As DNA, the CDR3 is TGTGCCAGCAGCCCCCGACCCTATTCGGAAGCTTTCTTT. This gives the protein CASSPRPYSEAFF.

This clone has only a few counts. The V call is TRBV5-4, the J call TRBJ1-2, with D possibly TRBD1 on 6 matching bases. V was trimmed by 0 bases and J by 7 bases, leaving 22 bases between them. CDR1 is SGHNT and CDR2 is YYREEE in the germline V gene (reference sequence). This CDR3 spans 17 amino acids. CDR3 in amino acids: CASSLVQGGSLGLGYTF. In DNA form, the CDR3 reads TGTGCCAGCAGCTTGGTACAGGGAGGAAGTCTGGGGCTTGGCTACACCTTC.

The chain employs TRBV25-1 and TRBJ2-2; 7 positions agree with TRBD2. CDR3 length: 16 amino acids. The germline V gene has CDR1 MGHDK and CDR2 SYGVNS. The V segment lost 6 bases and the J segment 6 bases; nucleotides outside the gene matches: 13. CDR3 DNA sequence: TGTGCCAGCAGAAACCCCGGGACTACTCAGGCCGGGGAGCTGTTTTTT. Encoded protein: CASRNPGTTQAGELFF.

The chain employs TRBV10-2 and TRBJ1-1; possible D gene TRBD1, 5 bases. V shed 0 bases and J shed 4 bases, with 9 bases lying between them. This CDR3 contains 14 residues. CDR1 and CDR2 from the germline V gene are WSHSY and SAAADI. CDR3 sequence (DNA): TGCGCCAGCAGTGAGTCAATAAGGGGCACTGAAGCTTTCTTT. Translation: CASSESIRGTEAFF.

J is TRBJ1-5 and V is TRBV7-2; D not certain. The V end lost 4 bases, the J end lost 10 bases, and 23 bases lay between the germline ends. CDR1 and CDR2 from the germline V gene are SGHTA and FQGNSA. This CDR3 has 16 residues. CDR3 residues: CASSSSSLGELKPQHF. CDR3 DNA: TGTGCCAGCAGCTCATCTTCGTTGGGCGAGTTAAAACCCCAGCATTTT.

V and J are TRBV18 and TRBJ2-3; 9 nucleotides align to TRBD1. Germline V lookup: CDR1 KGHSH, CDR2 LQKENI. The CDR3 is 16 amino acids. Losses at the gene ends were 4 bases for V and 4 bases for J; bases not matched to a gene: 9. The CDR3 spells CASSRYGTGSADTQYF. The CDR3 DNA is TGTGCCAGCTCACGTTACGGGACAGGGTCAGCAGATACGCAGTATTTT.

Comments on this clone: Other DNA sequences in this sample translate to the same CDR3. The rearrangement joins TRBV30 to TRBJ1-6, with 7 positions matching TRBD1. The CDR3 contains 13 residues. Germline V CDR1 and CDR2: GTSNPN, SVGIG (reference sequence). V lost 5 bases, J lost 6 bases, and 4 bases stayed unmatched. For the CDR3, the DNA is TGTGCCTGGTCGGGGACAGCTAATTCACCCCTCCACTTT. It encodes CAWSGTANSPLHF.

This clone was observed once. The CDR3 DNA reads as TGTGCCGAATCAGGGGGCAGGACCGGGGAGCTGTTTTTT. Translation gives CAESGGRTGELFF. The chain uses TRBV2 and TRBJ2-2; 8 nucleotides match TRBD1. The CDR3 totals 13 residues. The germline V gene encodes CDR1 SNHLY and CDR2 FYNNEI. The V gene end was trimmed by 11 bases and the J gene end by 5 bases; junction bases not matched to a gene: 7. Full variable domain (outside the CDR3, taken from reference TRBV2 and TRBJ2-2): EPEVTQTPSHQVTQMGQEVILRCVPISNHLYFYWYRQILGQKVEFLVSFYNNEISEKSEIFDDQFSVERPDGSNFTLKIRSTKLEDSAMYFCAESGGRTGELFFGEGSRLTVL.

CDR3 in DNA: TGTGCCAGCAGTATCGGACTAGCGGGAGGGCCTGGTGAGCAGTTCTTC. Translation gives CASSIGLAGGPGEQFF. This sequence joins TRBV6-6 and TRBJ2-1, with 15 bases that match TRBD2. CDR1 and CDR2 from the germline V gene are MNHNY and SVGAGI (reference sequence). This CDR3 contains 16 residues. V dropped 5 bases and J dropped 9; count of bases not matched to a gene: 8.

This chain uses TRBV4-1 with TRBJ1-4; 7 nucleotides agree with TRBD1. Trimming at V came to 2 bases and at J to 6 bases, leaving 18 bases not matched to a gene. Germline V lookup: CDR1 MGHRA, CDR2 YSYEKL. The CDR3 extends over 19 amino acids. Here the CDR3 reads CASSQTGALRAFSDEKLFF. The CDR3 DNA reads as TGCGCCAGCAGCCAAACAGGGGCACTACGGGCTTTCTCCGATGAAAAACTGTTTTTT.

V gene TRBV28 combines with J gene TRBJ1-3, with D unresolved. The CDR3 spans 15 residues. V was clipped by 6 bases and J by 3 bases, with 15 bases between them. CDR1 and CDR2 (germline): MDHEN, SYDVKM. The CDR3 protein is CASSLESVRGNTIYF. CDR3 coding DNA: TGTGCCAGCAGCCTTGAATCGGTACGTGGAAACACCATATATTTT.

This clone was seen once. Its ends do not fully match the called genes, so a read error is possible. This chain's CDR3 is CASSLHELDNEQFF. The CDR3 bases are TGTGCTAGCAGCTTACATGAACTCGACAATGAGCAGTTCTTC. The rearrangement joins TRBV7-7 to TRBJ2-1; D gene unclear. The CDR3 spans 14 residues. The germline V gene encodes CDR1 SSHAT and CDR2 FNYEAQ (reference sequence). Using reference TRBV7-7 and TRBJ2-1 for the parts outside the CDR3, the full variable domain is GAGVSQSPRYKVTKRGQDVTLRCDPISSHATLYWYQQALGQGPEFLTYFNYEAQPDKSGLPSDRFSAERPEGSISTLTIQRTEQRDSAMYRCASSLHELDNEQFFGPGTRLTVL.

The chain joins TRBV18 to TRBJ2-2; tentative D call: TRBD1 (5 bases). Trimming left V 3 bases short and J 4 bases short, with 9 bases between. There are 14 residues in the CDR3. Germline V gives CDR1 KGHSH, CDR2 LQKENI. CDR3 nucleotides: TGTGCCAGCTCACCGTCGCAGGGCACCGGGGAGCTGTTTTTT. Protein: CASSPSQGTGELFF.

The rearrangement links TRBV7-2 to TRBJ2-3; tentative D call: TRBD2 (5 bases). V gave up 5 bases and J gave up 2 bases, with 14 bases separating them. The CDR3 length is 15 residues. Germline V gives CDR1 SGHTA, CDR2 FQGNSA. The CDR3 sequence: CASSPREQNTDTQYF. DNA of the CDR3: TGTGCCAGCAGCCCCCGGGAACAAAACACAGATACGCAGTATTTT.

The rearrangement joins TRBV29-1 to TRBJ2-5; TRBD2 aligns across 11 bases. The J call may not be correct, given that the DNA end is closer to TRBJ2-7. The germline gives CDR1 SQVTM, CDR2 ANQGSEA. There are 15 residues in the CDR3. The chain's CDR3 is CSVLLAGGNSYEQYF. The CDR3 nucleotides read TGCAGCGTTTTGCTAGCGGGAGGTAACTCCTACGAGCAGTACTTC.

The gene calls are TRBV2 and TRBJ2-2; TRBD2 might be the D (7 bases). Germline V gene sequence: CDR1 SNHLY, CDR2 FYNNEI. This CDR3 has 18 residues. V lost 1 base and J 5 bases, leaving 20 bases between the germline ends. Written as DNA, the CDR3 is TGTGCCAGCAGTGAAGGAGTTCGGCGGGGGCAAGGAACCGGGGAGCTGTTTTTT. Translated, it gives CASSEGVRRGQGTGELFF.

A word on this clone: Additional DNA sequences in this sample encode the identical CDR3. The V and J genes are TRBV5-1 and TRBJ2-3; no clear D gene. CDR1 is SGHRS and CDR2 is YFSETQ in the germline V gene. CDR3 length: 12 amino acids. V was cut by 2 bases and J by 4 bases, with 5 bases left in between. The CDR3: CASSFGADTQYF. CDR3 nucleotides: TGCGCCAGCAGCTTCGGAGCAGATACGCAGTATTTT.

The gene calls are TRBV4-3 and TRBJ2-6; the D is unclear. This CDR3 is 16 amino acids long. CDR1 is LGHNA, CDR2 YSLEER, per germline. Trimming took 1 base from V and 0 from J, leaving 7 bases between them. The chain's CDR3 is CASSQGLYSGANVLTF. The CDR3 DNA reads as TGCGCCAGCAGCCAAGGGCTTTACTCTGGGGCCAACGTCCTGACTTTC.

CDR3 sequence (DNA): TGTGCCATCGGACAGGGTCTGCCTTATGGCTACACCTTC. It encodes CAIGQGLPYGYTF. V usage is TRBV10-3 and J usage is TRBJ1-2; 8 bases fit TRBD1. Germline CDR1 and CDR2: ENHRY and SYGVKD. The CDR3 consists of 13 residues. The junction had 7 bases not matched to a gene; V was cut back by 8 bases and J by 5 bases.

V and J are TRBV6-9 and TRBJ2-6, with no clear D. Per the germline V gene, CDR1 is MNHGY and CDR2 is SVAAGI. The CDR3 covers 15 residues. Trimming cost V 2 bases and J 5 bases, with 10 bases left between them. The chain's CDR3 is CASSYTPIRANVLTF. The CDR3, as DNA: TGTGCCAGCAGTTATACACCAATAAGGGCCAACGTCCTGACTTTC.

The V gene is TRBV18, the J gene TRBJ1-4; D perhaps matches TRBD1 (6 bases). Trimming took 2 bases from V and 8 from J, leaving 12 bases between them. CDR3 length: 14 residues. Germline V gene lookup returns CDR1 KGHSH and CDR2 LQKENI. CDR3 region: CASSPWLTGEKLFF. CDR3 nucleotide sequence: TGTGCCAGCTCACCATGGCTCACAGGGGAAAAACTGTTTTTT.

The CDR3 loop reads CASSYPQANTEAFF. The CDR3 DNA is TGTGCCAGCAGTTACCCCCAAGCGAACACTGAAGCTTTCTTT. The chain recombines TRBV6-6 with TRBJ1-1; D remains ambiguous. CDR3 length: 14 amino acids. CDR1 MNHNY and CDR2 SVGAGI come from the germline V gene (reference sequence). V was cut by 2 bases and J by 1 base, with 8 bases left in between.

The chain uses TRBV30 and TRBJ2-1; possibly TRBD1 or TRBD2 for D (5 bases each). Germline loops: CDR1 GTSNPN, CDR2 SVGIG (reference sequence). The CDR3 is made up of 16 amino acids. Between the trimmed V and J ends, which lost 0 bases and 5 bases, there was a span of 17 bases. Here the CDR3 DNA reads TGTGCCTGGAGTGTACGAGGGGCTAGCCGGAACAATGAGCAGTTCTTC. Translated, it gives CAWSVRGASRNNEQFF.

This chain uses TRBV5-1 with TRBJ1-1; possibly TRBD1 for D (6 bases). With 4 bases removed from V and 2 bases from J, the gap between germline ends came to 12 bases. The germline CDR1 and CDR2 sequences are SGHRS and YFSETQ. The CDR3 loop spans 14 amino acids. This CDR3 is CASSGRGFNTEAFF. CDR3 bases: TGCGCCAGCAGCGGCAGGGGTTTTAACACTGAAGCTTTCTTT.

This chain joins TRBV29-1 and TRBJ2-7, with a weak D call TRBD1 (6 bases). The ends were cut back, 1 base at V and 5 bases at J, with 15 bases in the middle. The CDR3 has 14 amino acids. Germline CDR1 is SQVTM and CDR2 is ANQGSEA. CDR3 in DNA: TGCAGCGTTGAAGGGCCGGGGCAGGGGAACGAGCAGTACTTC. Its protein is CSVEGPGQGNEQYF.

The gene calls are TRBV7-9 and TRBJ2-3; 10 nucleotides align to TRBD2. The germline CDR1 and CDR2 sequences are SEHNR and FQNEAQ (reference sequence). V trimming: 4 bases; J trimming: 4 bases; junction bases outside the gene matches: 5. The CDR3 covers 15 residues. The CDR3 DNA reads as TGTGCCAGCAGCTCCGGGACTAGCGCTTCAGATACGCAGTATTTT. This translates into CASSSGTSASDTQYF.

This clone showed up just once. V is TRBV5-1 and J is TRBJ1-2, with D unclear. V shed 0 bases and J shed 7 bases, with 10 bases lying between them. In germline, CDR1 is SGHRS, CDR2 YFSETQ. This CDR3 has 13 residues. The CDR3 reads CASSLVGSLGYTF. The CDR3 nucleotides are TGCGCCAGCAGCTTGGTCGGGTCCCTTGGCTACACCTTC.

The gene calls are TRBV25-1 and TRBJ2-3; tentatively, D is TRBD1 (6 bases). The CDR3 is 14 residues long. The germline V gene has CDR1 MGHDK and CDR2 SYGVNS. The germline V and J ends were trimmed by 6 bases and 4 bases, with 14 bases remaining between them. The CDR3 sequence is CASREPAGADTQYF. In DNA, the CDR3 is TGTGCCAGCAGAGAACCCGCAGGGGCAGATACGCAGTATTTT.

The chain is built from TRBV5-4 and TRBJ2-4; no clear D gene. Germline values: CDR1 SGHNT, CDR2 YYREEE (reference sequence). Between the trimmed V and J ends, which lost 1 base and 0 bases, there was a span of 8 bases. This CDR3 is 15 amino acids long. DNA of the CDR3: TGTGCCAGCAGCTTGTCCGGGTTAGCCAAAAACATTCAGTACTTC. As protein: CASSLSGLAKNIQYF.

The chain recombines TRBV2 with TRBJ2-3; 10 nucleotides align to TRBD2. CDR1 SNHLY and CDR2 FYNNEI come from the germline V gene. CDR3 size: 15 residues. The V and J ends lost 5 bases and 2 bases, in that order; junction bases with no gene match: 4. The DNA for the CDR3 is TGTGCCAGCAGTCAGGGACTAGCGCTCACAGATACGCAGTATTTT. Encoded protein: CASSQGLALTDTQYF.

The CDR3: CASSVAGGQGGSTGELFF. The CDR3 nucleotides read TGTGCCAGCAGCGTAGCTGGAGGTCAGGGGGGGAGCACCGGGGAGCTGTTTTTT. This rearrangement joins TRBV9 to TRBJ2-2; D assignment may be TRBD1 or TRBD2 (7 bases each). The germline V gene encodes CDR1 SGDLS and CDR2 YYNGEE. The CDR3 is made up of 18 amino acids. Trimming removed 0 bases from V and 4 bases from J, with 19 bases in between.

The V gene is TRBV5-1, the J gene TRBJ1-5; TRBD1 is a possible D gene (5 bases). Per the germline V gene, CDR1 is SGHRS and CDR2 is YFSETQ. Trimming removed 0 bases from V and 2 bases from J, with 12 bases in between. The CDR3 length is 16 residues. Here the CDR3 DNA reads TGCGCCAGCAGCTTGGAACCAGGGTTAGGCAATCAGCCCCAGCATTTT. This encodes CASSLEPGLGNQPQHF.